Each of the 27 T cell receptor beta chains below was sequenced from the same sample in a study of graft-versus-host responses after intestinal transplantation (dated by TCRdb to the early 2020s). The method was the immunoSEQ multiplex PCR assay. As stored in TCRdb, this immuneACCESS dataset retains in-frame rearrangements with V and J assigned. A fraction of the clones does not appear; measured against another copy, unresolved V genes explain less than half of the discrepancy, and the remainder lacks a known reason. The sample has roughly 100,000 clones on record, 80% to 95% of them singletons. 0.95% to 1.5% of the sample is in the top ten clones. Antigens of these TCRs are unknown. The label giving this sample's time point can be read as: cells obtained before transplantation from donor or recipient. The source was unstimulated CD8+ T cells sorted from spleen or lymph node cells, collected before intestinal transplant. Every receptor here comes from a human donor who received an intestinal transplant.

This chain connects TRBV11-2 to TRBJ2-7, with 8 bases aligning to TRBD2. J was trimmed by 5 bases and V by 1 base; bases with no gene match: 7. Per germline, CDR1 SGHAT and CDR2 FQNNGV. There are 15 residues in the CDR3. This CDR3 is CASSLVGGGSHEQYF. The CDR3 DNA is TGTGCCAGCAGCTTAGTGGGCGGGGGGAGCCACGAGCAGTACTTC.

V gene TRBV30 combines with J gene TRBJ2-1, with D unclear. In germline, CDR1 is GTSNPN, CDR2 SVGIG (reference sequence). V lost 0 bases and J 8 bases, leaving 14 bases between the germline ends. The CDR3 has 14 amino acids. CDR3 residues: CAWSVSGDLDEQFF. Here the CDR3 DNA reads TGTGCCTGGAGTGTATCCGGTGATTTGGATGAGCAGTTCTTC.

CDR3 in amino acids: CASSPGLANTDTQYF. CDR3 DNA: TGTGCCAGCAGCCCGGGACTAGCTAACACAGATACGCAGTATTTT. The genes are TRBV7-6 and TRBJ2-3, with TRBD2 matching 9 bases. CDR1 and CDR2 from the germline V gene are SGHVS and FNYEAQ. The trim removed 5 bases at V and 2 bases at J, leaving 5 bases unmatched. This CDR3 has 15 residues.

The chain links TRBV7-9 to TRBJ2-7; 7 positions agree with TRBD1. Germline CDR1 SEHNR, CDR2 FQNEAQ (reference sequence). The V gene end was trimmed by 5 bases and the J gene end by 2 bases; junction bases not matched to a gene: 9. CDR3 length: 15 amino acids. The CDR3 region has the DNA TGTGCCAGCAGCCCCTCGACAGGGCTTACCTACGAGCAGTACTTC. Amino acids: CASSPSTGLTYEQYF.

The chain employs TRBV6-1 and TRBJ1-6, with TRBD1 identical over 7 bases. This CDR3 is 15 amino acids long. Losses at the gene ends were 2 bases for V and 10 bases for J; bases not matched to a gene: 8. Germline lookup yields CDR1 MNHNS and CDR2 SASEGT. CDR3 sequence: CASSERTRGGSPLHF. CDR3 nucleotides: TGTGCCAGCAGTGAAAGGACCAGGGGGGGCTCACCCCTCCACTTT.

V usage is TRBV11-3 and J usage is TRBJ1-4; D is unclear. Germline CDR1 is SGHNT and CDR2 is YENEEA. The CDR3 sequence is 17 residues long. Trimming took off 1 base at V and 0 bases at J, with 12 bases between the two ends. The CDR3 DNA is TGTGCCAGCAGCTTAGTGGTTGGCCATGCAACTAATGAAAAACTGTTTTTT. It codes for CASSLVVGHATNEKLFF.

V gene TRBV27 combines with J gene TRBJ2-1, with a weak D call TRBD1 (6 bases). This CDR3 region has 13 residues. Looked up from germline, CDR1 is MNHEY and CDR2 is SMNVEV (reference sequence). V lost 5 bases, J lost 4 bases, and 9 bases lay in between. As DNA, the CDR3 is TGTGCCAGCAGTCTACAGGGTTACAATGAGCAGTTCTTC. Amino acids: CASSLQGYNEQFF.

This chain links TRBV6-1 with TRBJ1-6, with 7 bases fitting TRBD1. The germline CDR1 and CDR2 sequences are MNHNS and SASEGT. With V trimmed by 2 bases and J by 12 bases, 10 bases remained unmatched. The CDR3 runs to 15 residues. The CDR3 DNA follows: TGTGCCAGCAGTGAAAGGACCAGGGGGGGCTTACCCCTCCACTTT. It yields the protein CASSERTRGGLPLHF.

This clone was seen more than once but under ten times. The same CDR3 can be traced to other DNA sequences in this sample. The V gene is TRBV7-6, the J gene TRBJ1-1; a weak D match, TRBD1 (5 bases). The germline V and J ends were trimmed by 5 bases and 1 base, with 11 bases remaining between them. The germline gives CDR1 SGHVS, CDR2 FNYEAQ. This CDR3 is 14 amino acids long. CDR3 nucleotide sequence: TGTGCCAGCAGCCTGGGGGGAGGGAACACTGAAGCTTTCTTT. This gives the protein CASSLGGGNTEAFF.

The V gene is TRBV6-5, the J gene TRBJ2-2; maybe TRBD2 (6 bases). The CDR3 contains 14 residues. V lost 0 bases, J lost 7 bases, and 9 bases lay in between. The germline V gene has CDR1 MNHEY and CDR2 SVGAGI. The CDR3 protein is CASSYSEGLGELFF. The CDR3 coding sequence is TGTGCCAGCAGTTACTCGGAGGGACTCGGGGAGCTGTTTTTT.

The chain couples TRBV5-4 to TRBJ2-1, with D unclear. Deletions cut 1 base from V and 9 bases from J, with 5 bases between. From germline, CDR1 is SGHNT and CDR2 YYREEE (reference sequence). The CDR3 is 11 amino acids. In DNA, the CDR3 is TGTGCCAGCAGCTTGTGGGGTGAGCAGTTCTTC. Amino acid sequence: CASSLWGEQFF.

In this sample, this clone turned up once. Distinct nucleotide sequences in the sample also encode this CDR3. The chain combines TRBV12-5 with TRBJ1-2; D remains ambiguous. The V and J ends lost 6 bases and 5 bases respectively, with 16 bases between them. Per germline, CDR1 LGHNT and CDR2 FRNRAP. The CDR3 totals 14 residues. CDR3 DNA sequence: TGTGCTAGTGGCCTCGGAGAGGTTCTATATGGCTACACCTTC. It codes for CASGLGEVLYGYTF. The full variable domain, with the rest looked up from reference TRBV12-5 and TRBJ1-2, is DARVTQTPRHKVTEMGQEVTMRCQPILGHNTVFWYRQTMMQGLELLAYFRNRAPLDDSGMPKDRFSAEMPDATLATLKIQPSEPRDSAVYFCASGLGEVLYGYTFGSGTRLTVV.

The genes are TRBV7-9 and TRBJ2-1; D remains ambiguous. This CDR3 comprises 13 residues. The V gene lost 5 bases and the J gene lost 7 bases, with 12 bases spanning the gap. CDR1 and CDR2 from the germline V gene are SEHNR and FQNEAQ (reference sequence). In nucleotides, the CDR3 is TGTGCCAGCAGCCCGACTGCCGGGAATGAGCAGTTCTTC. This gives the protein CASSPTAGNEQFF.

The CDR3, as DNA: TGTGCCAGTAGTACCATCCCCCCGACAGGGGAGATGAGCAATCAGCCCCAGCATTTT. Encoded protein: CASSTIPPTGEMSNQPQHF. This rearrangement joins TRBV19 to TRBJ1-5, with 8 bases aligning to TRBD1. The length of the CDR3 is 19 residues. With 4 bases clipped from V and 1 base from J, the junction kept 15 bases outside the gene matches. Germline CDR1 reads LNHDA; CDR2 reads SQIVND (reference sequence).

The rearrangement joins TRBV5-1 to TRBJ1-5; 9 bases match TRBD1. Per germline, CDR1 SGHRS and CDR2 YFSETQ. CDR3 size: 15 residues. V was pared by 1 base and J by 6 bases, with 5 bases of the junction left unmatched. The CDR3 sequence is CASSLTGGAGQPQHF. DNA for the CDR3: TGCGCCAGCAGCTTGACAGGGGGCGCGGGTCAGCCCCAGCATTTT.

The chain links TRBV7-9 to TRBJ1-4, with 7 nucleotides matching TRBD1. Germline V gene data show CDR1 as SEHNR and CDR2 as FQNEAQ (reference sequence). CDR3 length: 16 residues. Trimming removed 3 bases from V and 3 bases from J; junction bases left unmatched: 7. CDR3 protein: CASSLIMGTANEKLFF. The CDR3 DNA sequence: TGTGCCAGCAGCTTGATTATGGGGACAGCTAATGAAAAACTGTTTTTT.

The rearrangement uses TRBV6-1 and TRBJ2-2, with D perhaps TRBD2 (6 bases). CDR3 length: 15 amino acids. Trimming cost V 1 base and J 3 bases, with 9 bases left between them. CDR1 is MNHNS, CDR2 SASEGT, per germline. CDR3 in amino acids: CASSEGGGDTGELFF. Written as DNA, the CDR3 is TGTGCCAGCAGTGAAGGAGGAGGGGACACCGGGGAGCTGTTTTTT.

The chain uses TRBV14 and TRBJ2-7, with D tentatively TRBD1 (5 bases). The germline V gene has CDR1 SGHDN and CDR2 FVKESK. V dropped 1 base and J dropped 1 base, with 8 bases sitting between them. The CDR3 has 14 amino acids. The CDR3, as DNA: TGTGCCAGCAGCCAAGTGGACATGTCCTACGAGCAGTACTTC. It translates to CASSQVDMSYEQYF. The variable domain in full, with the rest retrieved from reference TRBV14 and TRBJ2-7, is EAGVTQFPSHSVIEKGQTVTLRCDPISGHDNLYWYRRVMGKEIKFLLHFVKESKQDESGMPNNRFLAERTGGTYSTLKVQPAELEDSGVYFCASSQVDMSYEQYFGPGTRLTVT.

V and J are TRBV5-4 and TRBJ1-1; D remains ambiguous. This CDR3 is 13 amino acids long. V was pared by 0 bases and J by 5 bases, with 8 bases between. Per germline, CDR1 SGHNT and CDR2 YYREEE (reference sequence). CDR3 nucleotides: TGTGCCAGCAGCTTGGAAACCTTTACTGAAGCTTTCTTT. Translating it yields CASSLETFTEAFF.

In its sample, this clone was seen once. The gene calls are TRBV11-3 and TRBJ2-7, with TRBD2 matching 7 bases. V shed 5 bases and J 7 bases; nucleotides not matched to a gene: 11. The CDR3 length is 14 residues. Germline lookup yields CDR1 SGHNT and CDR2 YENEEA. The CDR3 coding sequence is TGTGCCAGCAGCCGATTGGGGGGGTTGCCAGAGCAGTACTTC. This gives the protein CASSRLGGLPEQYF.

The J gene is TRBJ2-5, the V gene TRBV5-1, with TRBD1 identical over 7 bases. Germline values: CDR1 SGHRS, CDR2 YFSETQ. This CDR3 comprises 15 residues. The J segment lost 3 bases and the V segment lost 4 bases, leaving 9 bases of the junction unmatched. CDR3 DNA: TGCGCCAGCAGCCTGGACAGGCCCCTCAAAGAGACCCAGTACTTC. Protein: CASSLDRPLKETQYF.

The J gene is TRBJ2-7, the V gene TRBV19; 8 bases map to TRBD2. Germline loops: CDR1 LNHDA, CDR2 SQIVND (reference sequence). The CDR3 is made up of 15 amino acids. J gave up 4 bases and V 5 bases, and 10 bases lay outside the gene matches. This chain's CDR3 is CASSAGLALGYEQYF. The CDR3 nucleotides are TGTGCCAGTAGTGCCGGACTAGCCCTGGGGTACGAGCAGTACTTC.

The genes are TRBV4-1 and TRBJ2-5; D is unresolved. The J call may not be correct, given that the DNA end is closer to TRBJ2-7. The CDR3 is 13 amino acids. Germline lookup yields CDR1 MGHRA and CDR2 YSYEKL. DNA for the CDR3: TGCGCCAGCAGCTATCCGGGCTCCTACGAGCAGTACTTC. Its protein is CASSYPGSYEQYF.

This rearrangement joins TRBV30 to TRBJ1-1; 9 nucleotides match TRBD1. The junction had 6 bases not matched to a gene; V was cut back by 2 bases and J by 5 bases. The germline V gene has CDR1 GTSNPN and CDR2 SVGIG (reference sequence). The CDR3 is made up of 14 amino acids. As DNA, the CDR3 is TGTGCCTGGAGTCCGACAGGGGGTGCGACTGAAGCTTTCTTT. Amino acid sequence: CAWSPTGGATEAFF.

The chain links TRBV7-9 to TRBJ1-3, with no clear D. Trimming removed 1 base at V and 12 bases at J, with 10 bases between. There are 12 residues in the CDR3. Germline CDR1 reads SEHNR; CDR2 reads FQNEAQ (reference sequence). CDR3 in amino acids: CASSLGPIHIYF. CDR3 DNA sequence: TGTGCCAGCAGCTTAGGGCCCATTCACATATATTTT.

V usage is TRBV29-1 and J usage is TRBJ1-4; D remains ambiguous. CDR3 size: 12 residues. Germline V gene lookup returns CDR1 SQVTM and CDR2 ANQGSEA. Trimming left V 2 bases short and J 3 bases short, with 4 bases between. The CDR3 protein is CSVEQPNEKLFF. The CDR3 nucleotides are TGCAGCGTTGAACAACCTAATGAAAAACTGTTTTTT.

V gene TRBV30 combines with J gene TRBJ1-2; 7 nucleotides line up with TRBD1. The V gene end was trimmed by 3 bases and the J gene end by 4 bases; junction bases not matched to a gene: 8. The CDR3 length is 14 residues. From germline, CDR1 is GTSNPN and CDR2 SVGIG (reference sequence). The CDR3 is CAWSADRRGYGYTF. DNA for the CDR3: TGTGCCTGGAGCGCGGACAGGCGGGGCTATGGCTACACCTTC.